This T cell receptor (beta chain) was sequenced for a study of blood T cells in healthy people across ages. Study-wide background: Per two T cells, template switching captured roughly one barcoded beta molecule.

CDR3 size: 14 residues. CDR1 and CDR2 from the germline V gene are DFQATT and SNEGSKA (reference sequence). V was pared by 8 bases and J by 0 bases, with 17 bases between. This clonotype has more than one count but fewer than ten. Samples had at least 6 million PBMCs isolated from them. Sample-barcoded 5' priming and a J-beta primer mix drove a second PCR of about 6 to 11 cycles. MiXCR, applied by TCRdb to the 5' RACE reads, yields one record per CDR3 protein. This sample has about 730,000 distinct CDR3 sequences, with approximately 39% found just once. This chain joins TRBV20-1 and TRBJ2-7, with a possible D match to TRBD1 (5 bases). Sequenced input: blood. The source of this sequence is an older woman in good health. CDR3: CSQTPGPFSYEQYF. For the CDR3, the DNA is TGCAGTCAAACCCCAGGGCCATTCTCCTACGAGCAGTACTTC.